The rows below give T cell receptor beta chains drawn from one sample of a study of control samples from healthy donors and cancer patients. Sequenced by immunoSEQ multiplex PCR; TCRdb stores in-frame clones only, minus some. The data contain 65,000 to 85,000 clones, 80% to 90% of them singletons. Sequencing was done on a sample of PBMCs. The receptors originated from a woman aged 45-60 years with head and neck cancer. Both conserved end residues are part of each CDR3. A D gene is named only where the DNA matches it firmly. Not every row has a clone size; where given, it reads once, few, many or a size class.

V,D,size,J,DNA,CDR3
TRBV30,.,.,TRBJ2-7,TGTGCCTGGAGTGGCAACAGGGTAGACGAGCAGTACTTC,CAWSGNRVDEQYF
TRBV30,TRBD2,.,TRBJ2-2,TGTGCCTGGAGTGTAGGACTAGCGGGCACCGGGGAGCTGTTTTTT,CAWSVGLAGTGELFF
TRBV11-1,.,.,TRBJ2-5,TGTGCCAGCAGCTTCCCCTTTGGGGAGACCCAGTACTTC,CASSFPFGETQYF
TRBV28,.,.,TRBJ1-2,TGTGCCAGCAGTTTATCTGGCATATCGGTCGACTATGGCTACACCTTC,CASSLSGISVDYGYTF
TRBV19,.,.,TRBJ1-4,TGTGCCAGTAGTATTGCGAGGGAAAAACTGTTTTTT,CASSIAREKLFF
TRBV3-1/TRBV3-2,.,.,TRBJ1-4,TGTGCCAGCAGCCAAAGGGGTGGTTTCAATGAAAAACTGTTTTTT,CASSQRGGFNEKLFF
TRBV27,.,.,TRBJ1-4,TGTGCCAGCAGTTTAAGGGAGGGGGTGATAGGGGAAAAACTGTTTTTT,CASSLREGVIGEKLFF
TRBV5-1,.,.,TRBJ2-7,TGCGCCAGCAGCTTGGAACAGGCCCCCTACGAGCAGTACTTC,CASSLEQAPYEQYF
TRBV7-9,.,.,TRBJ1-2,TGTGCCAGCAGCTTGGGGCAGGACTATGGCTACACCTTC,CASSLGQDYGYTF
TRBV15,TRBD1,.,TRBJ1-2,TGTGCCACCAGCAGAAAGACAGGGACGGGCAACTATGGCTACACCTTC,CATSRKTGTGNYGYTF
TRBV5-1,TRBD1,.,TRBJ1-1,TGCGCCAGCACCTATTCCGGGACAGGGAACACTGAAGCTTTCTTT,CASTYSGTGNTEAFF
TRBV25-1,.,.,TRBJ1-1,TGTGCCAGCAGTGAATGGGGACGGATGAACACTGAAGCTTTCTTT,CASSEWGRMNTEAFF
TRBV7-9,.,once,TRBJ1-2,TGTGCCAGCAGCTTAGCGGCTTCCCAAGGGAGCGGCTACACCTTC,CASSLAASQGSGYTF
TRBV24-1,TRBD1,.,TRBJ1-4,TGTGCCACCAGTGACCCGACAGGGGGCGGTGAAAAACTGTTTTTT,CATSDPTGGGEKLFF
TRBV7-8,.,.,TRBJ2-1,TGTGCCAGCAGGAATATTAACAATGAGCAGTTCTTC,CASRNINNEQFF
TRBV7-2,.,.,TRBJ2-2,TGTGCCAGCCGGAGGGGGACATTAAACACCGGGGAGCTGTTTTTT,CASRRGTLNTGELFF
TRBV3-1/TRBV3-2,.,.,TRBJ1-2,TGTGCCAGCAGCCCAGGGAGCCACCTATCTGGCTACACCTTC,CASSPGSHLSGYTF
TRBV28,TRBD1,once,TRBJ2-1,TGTGCCAGCAGTCCCTCCGGGACAGGGGGTTACAATGAGCAGTTCTTC,CASSPSGTGGYNEQFF
TRBV7-2,TRBD2,.,TRBJ2-5,TGTGCCAGCAGCGCTACTAGCGGGGTAGAGACCCAGTACTTC,CASSATSGVETQYF
TRBV18,TRBD1,.,TRBJ2-1,TGTGCCAGCTCACCCCTTCCTGGACAGGGGTCCTACAATGAGCAGTTCTTC,CASSPLPGQGSYNEQFF